These T cell receptor beta chains were read from a single sample in a study of cytomegalovirus exposure and HLA in healthy donors. The repertoire was sequenced with immunoSEQ multiplex PCR; TCRdb's copy has only in-frame clones and lacks some. The profile shows about 120,000 clones, around 86% of them singletons. The specimen was PBMCs. These receptors were obtained from a man in his late teens or twenties in good health and CMV-seronegative. CDR3s include the opening cysteine and the closing phenylalanine or tryptophan. Fields, in order: J gene, D gene, clone size, V gene, CDR3 DNA, CDR3 protein. A D gene is named only where the DNA matches it firmly. Clone sizes are given selectively: once, few, many, or a class where the clone is expanded.

>TRBJ1-2|.|.|TRBV29-1
TGCAGCGTTGACGGGCGGGTTGGCTACACCTTC
CSVDGRVGYTF
>TRBJ1-2|TRBD1|.|TRBV7-6
TGTGCCAGCAGCCCACAGGGGGGAAACTATGGCTACACCTTC
CASSPQGGNYGYTF
>TRBJ2-2|.|.|TRBV9
TGTGCCAGCAGCGCCCCGGCGGTGGGGGGTGCCGGGGAGCTGTTTTTT
CASSAPAVGGAGELFF
>TRBJ2-1|TRBD2|.|TRBV5-6
TGTGCCAGCAGCCCCGGGGTTACTAGCGGGGGGATTGAGCAGTTCTTC
CASSPGVTSGGIEQFF
>TRBJ1-3|.|.|TRBV5-4
TGTGCCAGCAGCTTGGGAGGGGGTGGCTCTGGAAACACCATATATTTT
CASSLGGGGSGNTIYF
>TRBJ2-7|TRBD2|.|TRBV6-1
TGTGCCAGCAGTGGGACTAGTTGGTACGAGCAGTACTTC
CASSGTSWYEQYF
>TRBJ1-1|TRBD1|.|TRBV2
TGTGCCAGCAGAGCCGGGACAGGTATGAACACTGAAGCTTTCTTT
CASRAGTGMNTEAFF
>TRBJ2-7|.|.|TRBV28
TGTGCCAGCAGTTTAATGCAGACTTCCGCCTACGAGCAGTACTTC
CASSLMQTSAYEQYF
>TRBJ1-6|.|medium-sized|TRBV6-4
TGTGCCAGCAGTGAGGACAATAATTCACCCCTCCACTTT
CASSEDNNSPLHF
>TRBJ2-7|.|.|TRBV6-1
TGTGCCAGCAGTGAAACGGGGACACGTTACGAGCAGTACTTC
CASSETGTRYEQYF